One and the same sample provided the 29 T cell receptor beta chains below, sequenced in a study of blood T cell repertoires in COVID-19. Clones were sequenced by immunoSEQ multiplex PCR, and TCRdb holds only the in-frame ones, with some missing. The sample lists roughly 260,000 clones; roughly nine tenths were seen once. The material sequenced was peripheral blood. Receptor source: a man between 40 and 49 years old who had recovered from COVID-19.

This chain joins TRBV7-3 and TRBJ2-1, with 8 nucleotides matching TRBD2. Trimming at V came to 5 bases and at J to 2 bases, leaving 8 bases not matched to a gene. The CDR3 has 16 residues. Germline V lookup: CDR1 SGHTA, CDR2 FQGTGA. The CDR3 here is CASSPRLALTYNEQFF. The CDR3 DNA is TGTGCCAGCAGCCCCCGACTAGCGCTTACCTACAATGAGCAGTTCTTC.

This clone has more than one count but fewer than ten. CDR3 DNA sequence: TGTGCCAGCAGACCTGGGACTTCCACTGAAGCTTTCTTT. Its protein product is CASRPGTSTEAFF. J is TRBJ1-1 and V is TRBV6-2 or TRBV6-3; D is possibly TRBD1 (5 bases). Germline CDR1 MNHEY, CDR2 SVGEGT. This CDR3 is 13 amino acids long. V dropped 6 bases and J dropped 4 bases, with 12 bases sitting between them.

The chain employs TRBV7-9 and TRBJ1-2; tentatively, D is TRBD1 (6 bases). The CDR3 runs 16 residues. Germline V gene lookup returns CDR1 SEHNR and CDR2 FQNEAQ (reference sequence). With 5 bases removed from V and 8 bases from J, the gap between germline ends came to 24 bases. The CDR3: CASSNPGHLTTKGYTF. The CDR3 nucleotides read TGTGCCAGCAGCAACCCGGGACACCTCACTACCAAGGGCTACACCTTC.

The J gene is TRBJ2-3, the V gene TRBV6-2 or TRBV6-3; TRBD1 matches at 9 bases. The V and J ends lost 6 bases and 0 bases, in that order; junction bases with no gene match: 4. The CDR3 covers 15 residues. CDR1 is MNHEY, CDR2 SVGEGT, per germline. Written as DNA, the CDR3 is TGTGCCAGCAGCACAGGGGGCACTAGCACAGATACGCAGTATTTT. Its translation is CASSTGGTSTDTQYF.

The chain employs TRBV3-1 (or the pseudogene TRBV3-2) and TRBJ2-2, with TRBD1 matching 8 bases. The CDR3 totals 14 residues. The J segment lost 6 bases and the V segment lost 2 bases, leaving 2 bases of the junction unmatched. From germline, CDR1 is LGHDT and CDR2 YNNKEL (reference sequence). CDR3 sequence reads: CASSQTGGAGELFF. The CDR3 region has the DNA TGTGCCAGCAGCCAAACAGGGGGTGCCGGGGAGCTGTTTTTT.

This chain connects TRBV2 to TRBJ2-7; the D gene is possibly TRBD1 (6 bases). The germline V and J ends were trimmed by 7 bases and 4 bases, with 8 bases remaining between them. CDR3 size: 11 residues. Germline V CDR1 and CDR2: SNHLY, FYNNEI. DNA for the CDR3: TGTGCCAGCACAAGGGGGTACGAGCAGTACTTC. Its protein is CASTRGYEQYF.

CDR3 DNA: TGTGCCAGCAGCCAAGATTTGCTCAGGGGAAACTATGGCTACACCTTC. Translating it yields CASSQDLLRGNYGYTF. The chain combines TRBV3-1 (or the pseudogene TRBV3-2) with TRBJ1-2, with a weak D call TRBD1 (6 bases). V was shortened by 0 bases and J by 2 bases, with 13 bases between the two germline ends. CDR1 is LGHDT, CDR2 YNNKEL, per germline (reference sequence). CDR3 length equals 16 residues.

The rearrangement joins TRBV9 to TRBJ2-5, with TRBD1 matching 8 bases. The V gene's germline CDR1 is SGDLS and CDR2 YYNGEE. V lost 3 bases to trimming and J lost 1 base; unmatched junction nucleotides: 5. The CDR3 contains 15 residues. CDR3 residues: CASSGQGLRQETQYF. The DNA for the CDR3 is TGTGCCAGCAGCGGACAGGGGCTACGCCAAGAGACCCAGTACTTC. The whole variable domain, remainder taken from reference TRBV9 and TRBJ2-5, is DSGVTQTPKHLITATGQRVTLRCSPRSGDLSVYWYQQSLDQGLQFLIQYYNGEERAKGNILERFSAQQFPDLHSELNLSSLELGDSALYFCASSGQGLRQETQYFGPGTRLLVL.

This clone has only one observation. The V gene is TRBV19, the J gene TRBJ2-5; possibly TRBD2 for D (6 bases). The V end was cut by 8 bases, the J end by 3 bases, with 16 bases between. This CDR3 has 14 residues. CDR1 is LNHDA and CDR2 is SQIVND in the germline V gene (reference sequence). This CDR3 is CASAKGLTKETQYF. In DNA form, the CDR3 reads TGTGCCAGTGCCAAAGGACTAACTAAAGAGACCCAGTACTTC.

Written as DNA, the CDR3 is TGTGCCAGCTCTCCGACAGCTTACGAGCAGTACTTC. It specifies CASSPTAYEQYF. This chain connects TRBV18 to TRBJ2-7, with D maybe TRBD1 (5 bases). The germline V gene encodes CDR1 KGHSH and CDR2 LQKENI. Trimming took 6 bases from V and 4 from J, leaving 10 bases between them. CDR3 length equals 12 residues.

The chain joins TRBV13 to TRBJ1-5; the D gene is possibly TRBD1 (5 bases). V was pared by 0 bases and J by 6 bases, with 6 bases between. This CDR3 is 13 amino acids long. Germline CDR1 PRHDT, CDR2 FYEKMQ (reference sequence). CDR3 amino acids: CASSLGGGQPQHF. The CDR3 nucleotides read TGTGCCAGCAGCTTAGGCGGGGGTCAGCCCCAGCATTTT. Using reference TRBV13 and TRBJ1-5 for the parts outside the CDR3, the full variable domain is AAGVIQSPRHLIKEKRETATLKCYPIPRHDTVYWYQQGPGQDPQFLISFYEKMQSDKGSIPDRFSAQQFSDYHSELNMSSLELGDSALYFCASSLGGGQPQHFGDGTRLSIL.

This rearrangement joins TRBV20-1 to TRBJ2-7; 9 nucleotides align to TRBD2. V lost 3 bases to trimming and J lost 2 bases; unmatched junction nucleotides: 8. This CDR3 spans 15 amino acids. The V gene's germline CDR1 is DFQATT and CDR2 SNEGSKA (reference sequence). CDR3 coding DNA: TGCAGTGCTAGTCGGGAAGCGGGAGGACCCTACGAGCAGTACTTC. This encodes CSASREAGGPYEQYF.

The CDR3 here is CASSRSVASYNNEQFF. The CDR3 nucleotides read TGTGCCAGTAGTCGCTCGGTAGCGTCTTACAACAATGAGCAGTTCTTC. The chain employs TRBV19 and TRBJ2-1; D may be TRBD2 (5 bases). With 5 bases removed from V and 5 bases from J, the gap between germline ends came to 19 bases. CDR3 size: 16 residues. CDR1 is LNHDA and CDR2 is SQIVND in the germline V gene (reference sequence).

The V and J genes are TRBV6-5 and TRBJ2-7; D unclear. Trimming took 3 bases from V and 6 from J, leaving 9 bases between them. The CDR3 covers 12 residues. Germline V gene data show CDR1 as MNHEY and CDR2 as SVGAGI. Here the CDR3 DNA reads TGTGCCAGCAGTTATCGGGTGGGCGAGCAGTACTTC. Its protein product is CASSYRVGEQYF.

This chain links TRBV10-3 with TRBJ2-7, with a tentative D call TRBD2 (5 bases). The CDR3 has 14 amino acids. Per germline, CDR1 ENHRY and CDR2 SYGVKD. V lost 4 bases and J 1 base, leaving 11 bases between the germline ends. CDR3 sequence reads: CAISGGIYSYEQYF. CDR3 coding DNA: TGTGCCATCAGTGGAGGGATCTATTCCTACGAGCAGTACTTC.

The CDR3 nucleotides read TGCAGCGTTCGGCGGGATAGCAATCAGCCCCAGCATTTT. Amino acids: CSVRRDSNQPQHF. The rearrangement joins TRBV29-1 to TRBJ1-5, with D hard to call. The V and J ends lost 5 bases and 0 bases respectively, with 8 bases between them. Germline V gene lookup returns CDR1 SQVTM and CDR2 ANQGSEA. The CDR3 runs to 13 residues. The full variable domain, its missing parts supplied by reference TRBV29-1 and TRBJ1-5, is SAVISQKPSRDICQRGTSLTIQCQVDSQVTMMFWYRQQPGQSLTLIATANQGSEATYESGFVIDKFPISRPNLTFSTLTVSNMSPEDSSIYLCSVRRDSNQPQHFGDGTRLSIL.

This chain uses TRBV27 with TRBJ2-2; possibly TRBD2 for D (5 bases). Per germline, CDR1 MNHEY and CDR2 SMNVEV (reference sequence). The CDR3 runs to 14 residues. Trimming took off 3 bases at V and 4 bases at J, with 9 bases between the two ends. The CDR3 DNA is TGTGCCAGCAGTTTTCGGGGTACCACCGGGGAGCTGTTTTTT. Translating gives CASSFRGTTGELFF.

The chain couples TRBV7-9 to TRBJ1-2; D is unresolved. Germline V gene sequence: CDR1 SEHNR, CDR2 FQNEAQ (reference sequence). The CDR3 extends over 14 amino acids. V lost 5 bases to trimming and J lost 0 bases, with 10 bases between them. CDR3 DNA: TGTGCCAGCAGCGCGGGGTCTGCTAACTATGGCTACACCTTC. Residues: CASSAGSANYGYTF.

V is TRBV10-3 and J is TRBJ2-7; 12 positions agree with TRBD2. The CDR3 contains 17 residues. CDR1 and CDR2 (germline): ENHRY, SYGVKD. V was pared by 10 bases and J by 6 bases, with 19 bases of the junction left unmatched. The CDR3 sequence: CATRPTQGQTSGSEQYF. The CDR3 DNA reads as TGTGCCACCCGGCCCACACAGGGGCAGACTAGCGGGAGCGAGCAGTACTTC.

The genes are TRBV7-2 and TRBJ2-1, with 14 bases aligning to TRBD2. This CDR3 has 17 amino acids. Germline V gene lookup returns CDR1 SGHTA and CDR2 FQGNSA. Trimming cost V 0 bases and J 4 bases; bases outside gene matches: 2. The DNA for the CDR3 is TGTGCCAGCAGCTTAGCTGGGACTAGCGGGAGTTACAATGAGCAGTTCTTC. Its translation is CASSLAGTSGSYNEQFF. The variable domain in full, with the rest retrieved from reference TRBV7-2 and TRBJ2-1, is GAGVSQSPSNKVTEKGKDVELRCDPISGHTALYWYRQSLGQGLEFLIYFQGNSAPDKSGLPSDRFSAERTGGSVSTLTIQRTQQEDSAVYLCASSLAGTSGSYNEQFFGPGTRLTVL.

This chain connects TRBV14 to TRBJ2-2; perhaps TRBD1 as D (5 bases). V was cut by 0 bases and J by 3 bases, with 11 bases left in between. This CDR3 is built from 16 residues. From germline, CDR1 is SGHDN and CDR2 FVKESK. The CDR3 sequence: CASSQEARVDTGELFF. The CDR3 DNA sequence: TGTGCCAGCAGCCAAGAGGCCAGGGTCGACACCGGGGAGCTGTTTTTT.

The chain links TRBV4-3 to TRBJ2-1; a possible D gene is TRBD2 (6 bases). Trimming took 1 base from V and 9 from J, leaving 16 bases between them. CDR3 length: 15 amino acids. Germline V gene data show CDR1 as LGHNA and CDR2 as YSLEER. CDR3 nucleotide sequence: TGCGCCAGCAGCCAAGTAGCGCGGGACCCCACTGAGCAGTTCTTC. Encoded protein: CASSQVARDPTEQFF.

This clone was seen a single time. The rearrangement links TRBV6-6 to TRBJ1-2; the D gene is possibly TRBD1 (6 bases). The germline V gene has CDR1 MNHNY and CDR2 SVGAGI (reference sequence). Trimming took 6 bases from V and 2 from J, leaving 13 bases between them. This CDR3 spans 14 amino acids. CDR3 sequence reads: CASSPGGGNYGYTF. DNA for the CDR3: TGTGCCAGCAGCCCCGGTGGGGGCAACTATGGCTACACCTTC.

This chain joins TRBV7-9 and TRBJ1-2; D call uncertain. V was clipped by 5 bases and J by 4 bases, with 11 bases between them. The CDR3 runs 13 residues. Germline values: CDR1 SEHNR, CDR2 FQNEAQ (reference sequence). CDR3 DNA sequence: TGTGCCAGCAGCGACGGGAGTTTCTATGGCTACACCTTC. Translated: CASSDGSFYGYTF.

The V gene is TRBV6-2 or TRBV6-3, the J gene TRBJ2-7; D gene ambiguous. The CDR3 runs to 17 residues. Germline V gene data show CDR1 as MNHEY and CDR2 as SVGEGT. The V end was cut by 5 bases, the J end by 3 bases, with 23 bases between. The CDR3 sequence: CASSPPLLGARSYEQYF. Here the CDR3 DNA reads TGTGCCAGCAGTCCCCCCCTGTTAGGAGCGAGGAGCTACGAGCAGTACTTC.

This chain links TRBV5-8 with TRBJ2-3; D gene uncertain. The CDR3 sequence is 12 residues long. V lost 2 bases and J lost 6, with 7 bases in between. Looked up from germline, CDR1 is SGHTS and CDR2 is YDEGEE. The CDR3 region is CASSFDGDTQYF. The CDR3 DNA reads TGTGCCAGCAGCTTCGACGGGGATACGCAGTATTTT.

J is TRBJ1-4 and V is TRBV7-9; a possible D gene is TRBD1 (5 bases). The germline CDR1 and CDR2 sequences are SEHNR and FQNEAQ (reference sequence). This CDR3 spans 13 amino acids. V was trimmed by 3 bases and J by 5 bases, leaving 7 bases between them. In nucleotides, the CDR3 is TGTGCCAGCAGCTTGGCAGGGAATGAAAAACTGTTTTTT. This sequence encodes CASSLAGNEKLFF.

V gene TRBV19 combines with J gene TRBJ2-5; 8 bases are a match to TRBD1. The CDR3 is 15 amino acids. V gave up 2 bases and J gave up 2 bases; unmatched junction bases: 4. The V gene's germline CDR1 is LNHDA and CDR2 SQIVND (reference sequence). The CDR3 loop is CASSILTGVQETQYF. For the CDR3, the DNA is TGTGCCAGTAGTATATTGACAGGGGTTCAAGAGACCCAGTACTTC. Full variable domain (missing parts from reference TRBV19 and TRBJ2-5): DGGITQSPKYLFRKEGQNVTLSCEQNLNHDAMYWYRQDPGQGLRLIYYSQIVNDFQKGDIAEGYSVSREKKESFPLTVTSAQKNPTAFYLCASSILTGVQETQYFGPGTRLLVL.

This clone is a singleton in its sample. V and J are TRBV3-1 (or the pseudogene TRBV3-2) and TRBJ2-3; the match to TRBD2 covers 8 bases. V was clipped by 4 bases and J by 1 base; unmatched bases: 4. This CDR3 is built from 15 residues. Germline V gene lookup returns CDR1 LGHDT and CDR2 YNNKEL (reference sequence). This CDR3 reads CASSLSGMGTDTQYF. Written as DNA, the CDR3 is TGTGCCAGCAGCCTTAGCGGGATGGGCACAGATACGCAGTATTTT.